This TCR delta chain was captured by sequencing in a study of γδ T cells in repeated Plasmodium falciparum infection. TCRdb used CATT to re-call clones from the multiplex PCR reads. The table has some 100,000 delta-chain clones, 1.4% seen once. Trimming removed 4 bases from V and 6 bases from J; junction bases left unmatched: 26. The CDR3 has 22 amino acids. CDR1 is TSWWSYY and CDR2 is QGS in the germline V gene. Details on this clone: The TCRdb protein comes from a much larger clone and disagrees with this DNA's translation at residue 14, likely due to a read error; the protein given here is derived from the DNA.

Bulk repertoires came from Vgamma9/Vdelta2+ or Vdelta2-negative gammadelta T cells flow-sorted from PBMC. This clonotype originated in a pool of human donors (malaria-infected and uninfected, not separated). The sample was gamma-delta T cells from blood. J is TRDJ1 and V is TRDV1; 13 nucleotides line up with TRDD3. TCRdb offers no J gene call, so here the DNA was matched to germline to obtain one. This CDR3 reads CALGASPIPYWGIRSSNHKLIF. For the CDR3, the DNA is TGTGCTCTTGGGGCCTCTCCAATTCCCTACTGGGGGATACGGTCCTCAAATCATAAACTCATCTTT.